The 31 T cell receptor beta chains below all came from one sample that was sequenced in a study of blood T cell repertoires in COVID-19. Clones were read by immunoSEQ multiplex PCR, and TCRdb kept only the in-frame ones, dropping some. The table shows 200,000 to 250,000 clones, with 75% to 90% occurring only once. Sequencing was carried out using PBMCs or T cells enriched from blood (not recorded which). The receptors here all came from a young man who had recovered from COVID-19.

The CDR3 DNA reads as TGTGCCAGCAGACGAGGGGGCGACGGTCAGCCCCAGCATTTT. Translated, it gives CASRRGGDGQPQHF. This rearrangement joins TRBV28 to TRBJ1-5; 7 nucleotides align to TRBD1. The CDR3 extends over 14 amino acids. J gave up 6 bases and V 6 bases, and 8 bases lay outside the gene matches. Germline V gene data show CDR1 as MDHEN and CDR2 as SYDVKM.

The rearrangement uses TRBV19 and TRBJ1-5; TRBD1 matches 7 bases. The CDR3 consists of 15 residues. The junction had 11 bases not matched to a gene; V was cut back by 5 bases and J by 7 bases. From germline, CDR1 is LNHDA and CDR2 SQIVND (reference sequence). CDR3: CASSPEGAGLQPQHF. CDR3 sequence (DNA): TGTGCCAGTAGTCCCGAGGGGGCAGGGTTACAGCCCCAGCATTTT. Drawing the rest from reference TRBV19 and TRBJ1-5, the complete variable domain is DGGITQSPKYLFRKEGQNVTLSCEQNLNHDAMYWYRQDPGQGLRLIYYSQIVNDFQKGDIAEGYSVSREKKESFPLTVTSAQKNPTAFYLCASSPEGAGLQPQHFGDGTRLSIL.

The chain joins TRBV30 to TRBJ2-1; 13 nucleotides align to TRBD2. In germline, CDR1 is GTSNPN, CDR2 SVGIG (reference sequence). V was clipped by 1 base and J by 0 bases; unmatched bases: 6. This CDR3 is 18 amino acids long. The CDR3 DNA reads as TGTGCCTGGAGTGCCGGGACTAGCGGGATGACCTCCTACAATGAGCAGTTCTTC. Protein sequence: CAWSAGTSGMTSYNEQFF.

This clone was counted a few times. The V call is TRBV6-4, the J call TRBJ1-1, with 11 bases lining up with TRBD1. Germline V gene lookup returns CDR1 MRHNA and CDR2 SNTAGT. CDR3 length: 14 residues. V trimming: 5 bases; J trimming: 5 bases; junction bases outside the gene matches: 4. DNA for the CDR3: TGTGCCAGCAGTACCGGGACAGGGGGAACTGAAGCTTTCTTT. Protein product: CASSTGTGGTEAFF.

J is TRBJ1-2 and V is TRBV29-1, with 7 bases identical to TRBD1. V trimming: 6 bases; J trimming: 5 bases; junction bases outside the gene matches: 12. The germline CDR1 and CDR2 sequences are SQVTM and ANQGSEA. CDR3 length: 14 residues. The CDR3 is CSVAGTEIMYGYTF. In DNA, the CDR3 is TGCAGCGTGGCCGGGACAGAAATTATGTATGGCTACACCTTC.

The V call is TRBV12-3 or TRBV12-4, the J call TRBJ2-2, with D perhaps TRBD2 (7 bases). This CDR3 spans 13 amino acids. Trimming removed 8 bases at V and 6 bases at J, with 13 bases between. The CDR3 spells CASCSGGAGELFF. CDR3 DNA sequence: TGTGCCAGCTGTTCGGGGGGCGCCGGGGAGCTGTTTTTT.

This clone was detected once. The J gene is TRBJ2-7, the V gene TRBV19; 9 bases fit TRBD1. This CDR3 is built from 13 residues. The germline V gene encodes CDR1 LNHDA and CDR2 SQIVND (reference sequence). The trim removed 5 bases at V and 3 bases at J, leaving 2 bases unmatched. CDR3 in amino acids: CASSGTGNYEQYF. CDR3 DNA: TGTGCCAGTAGTGGGACAGGGAACTACGAGCAGTACTTC.

The J gene is TRBJ2-6, the V gene TRBV5-4; no reliable D call. This CDR3 contains 16 residues. Germline V lookup: CDR1 SGHNT, CDR2 YYREEE (reference sequence). The V end was cut by 0 bases, the J end by 0 bases, with 7 bases between. CDR3 amino acids: CASSLGIHSGANVLTF. CDR3 DNA: TGTGCCAGCAGCTTGGGAATACACTCTGGGGCCAACGTCCTGACTTTC.

The chain employs TRBV27 and TRBJ1-2; 9 bases are a match to TRBD1. Germline trimming cut 6 bases from V and 3 bases from J; bases unmatched to any gene: 2. Looked up from germline, CDR1 is MNHEY and CDR2 is SMNVEV (reference sequence). This CDR3 has 13 amino acids. The CDR3 DNA follows: TGTGCCAGCAGGGGGACAGGGTACTATGGCTACACCTTC. It specifies CASRGTGYYGYTF.

Details on this clone: The same CDR3 also results from other DNA sequences found in this sample. The J gene is TRBJ2-7, the V gene TRBV4-3; TRBD1 matches at 8 bases. The CDR3 consists of 15 residues. The V gene's germline CDR1 is LGHNA and CDR2 YSLEER. V dropped 4 bases and J dropped 0; count of bases not matched to a gene: 5. CDR3 nucleotides: TGCGCCAGCAGCCGAGGACAGGGAAGCTCCTACGAGCAGTACTTC. Residues: CASSRGQGSSYEQYF.

The chain couples TRBV10-3 to TRBJ2-1, with 8 bases identical to TRBD1. CDR3 length: 15 amino acids. With 3 bases clipped from V and 6 bases from J, the junction kept 7 bases outside the gene matches. Germline-derived CDR1 and CDR2 are ENHRY and SYGVKD. CDR3 sequence: CAISEQLGTGNEQFF. As DNA, the CDR3 is TGTGCCATCAGTGAACAACTAGGGACAGGCAATGAGCAGTTCTTC.

This clone was recorded once. The rearrangement links TRBV11-2 to TRBJ2-2, with a weak D call TRBD1 (5 bases). CDR3 length: 15 amino acids. Germline lookup yields CDR1 SGHAT and CDR2 FQNNGV. Trimming took off 1 base at V and 0 bases at J, with 6 bases between the two ends. CDR3 DNA: TGTGCCAGCAGCTTAGGGGGCGCGAACACCGGGGAGCTGTTTTTT. Translating it yields CASSLGGANTGELFF.

The chain joins TRBV3-1 (or the pseudogene TRBV3-2) to TRBJ2-5, with D tentatively TRBD1 (5 bases). The CDR3 is 15 amino acids. Germline V gives CDR1 LGHDT, CDR2 YNNKEL (reference sequence). Trimming cost V 10 bases and J 1 base, with 19 bases left between them. The CDR3 sequence is CATSAFDSSQETQYF. The CDR3 nucleotides read TGTGCCACTTCAGCTTTCGACAGTAGCCAAGAGACCCAGTACTTC.

The chain links TRBV28 to TRBJ1-5, with unresolved D. The CDR3 runs 15 residues. Per germline, CDR1 MDHEN and CDR2 SYDVKM. V was pared by 4 bases and J by 5 bases, with 15 bases between. Written as DNA, the CDR3 is TGTGCCAGCAGTTCATGGACTTCCCCCCATCAGCCCCAGCATTTT. It encodes CASSSWTSPHQPQHF.

The J gene is TRBJ2-1, the V gene TRBV7-8; D might be TRBD2 (6 bases). Germline CDR1 is SGHVS and CDR2 is FQNEAQ. There are 16 residues in the CDR3. V dropped 4 bases and J dropped 3 bases, with 16 bases sitting between them. CDR3 nucleotide sequence: TGTGCCAGCAGCTCTGGGGGGAATCCGGTCTACAATGAGCAGTTCTTC. It is translated as CASSSGGNPVYNEQFF.

DNA for the CDR3: TGTGCCAGCAGCTTGACAGGTCAAAACACCATATATTTT. Its translation: CASSLTGQNTIYF. The rearrangement uses TRBV5-4 and TRBJ1-3; D possibly corresponds to TRBD1 (5 bases). The CDR3 has 13 residues. The V and J ends lost 1 base and 6 bases respectively, with 8 bases between them. Germline assignment: CDR1 SGHNT and CDR2 YYREEE (reference sequence).

The chain is built from TRBV5-1 and TRBJ1-6; D remains unclear. This CDR3 has 13 amino acids. In germline, CDR1 is SGHRS, CDR2 YFSETQ. V was cut by 0 bases and J by 8 bases, with 6 bases left in between. The DNA of the CDR3 is TGCGCCAGCAGCTTGGACAGAGATTCACCCCTCCACTTT. The encoded protein is CASSLDRDSPLHF.

The table lists this clone with a count of one. This chain links TRBV27 with TRBJ2-7; 7 bases map to TRBD2. There are 14 residues in the CDR3. Trimming removed 2 bases from V and 9 bases from J; junction bases left unmatched: 10. Germline V gives CDR1 MNHEY, CDR2 SMNVEV (reference sequence). The CDR3: CASSLVAGTLGQYF. The DNA of the CDR3 is TGTGCCAGCAGTTTAGTAGCGGGTACTCTCGGGCAGTACTTC.

The chain joins TRBV4-3 to TRBJ2-5; D ambiguous. Per the germline V gene, CDR1 is LGHNA and CDR2 is YSLEER. The CDR3 loop spans 14 amino acids. The V end was cut by 0 bases, the J end by 5 bases, with 10 bases between. CDR3 protein: CASSQDRQAETQYF. In nucleotides, the CDR3 is TGCGCCAGCAGCCAAGATCGGCAGGCCGAGACCCAGTACTTC.

The genes are TRBV3-1 (or the pseudogene TRBV3-2) and TRBJ2-7; perhaps TRBD1 as D (5 bases). Trimming left V 1 base short and J 3 bases short, with 10 bases between. CDR3 size: 14 residues. Germline loops: CDR1 LGHDT, CDR2 YNNKEL (reference sequence). For the CDR3, the DNA is TGTGCCAGCAGCCAAGTCGGACAAAACTACGAGCAGTACTTC. Its protein is CASSQVGQNYEQYF.

This clone appeared a single time. V gene TRBV4-3 combines with J gene TRBJ1-2; D remains unclear. The CDR3 consists of 12 residues. CDR1 and CDR2 from the germline V gene are LGHNA and YSLEER. Between the trimmed V and J ends, which lost 1 base and 8 bases, there was a span of 8 bases. DNA for the CDR3: TGCGCCAGCAGCCAAGGACTCGGGGGCTACACCTTC. It translates to CASSQGLGGYTF.

V is TRBV6-1 and J is TRBJ1-2; TRBD1 agrees at 8 bases. CDR1 MNHNS and CDR2 SASEGT come from the germline V gene. J gave up 2 bases and V 5 bases, and 7 bases lay outside the gene matches. This CDR3 spans 15 amino acids. The CDR3 nucleotides are TGTGCCAGCAGTTCCCGGGACAGGAGAAACTATGGCTACACCTTC. It encodes CASSSRDRRNYGYTF.

The chain links TRBV27 to TRBJ2-2; D is possibly TRBD2 (6 bases). The CDR3 runs to 15 residues. Trimming removed 2 bases at V and 4 bases at J, with 11 bases between. In germline, CDR1 is MNHEY, CDR2 SMNVEV (reference sequence). CDR3 amino acids: CASSLSGRGTGELFF. DNA of the CDR3: TGTGCCAGCAGTTTAAGTGGGCGGGGCACCGGGGAGCTGTTTTTT.

The chain recombines TRBV10-3 with TRBJ1-5, with D unresolved. The V end lost 8 bases, the J end lost 2 bases, and 16 bases lay between the germline ends. Germline CDR1 reads ENHRY; CDR2 reads SYGVKD. The CDR3 totals 15 residues. CDR3 nucleotides: TGTGCCATCGGGCAGTCCATCGGGGGCAATCAGCCCCAGCATTTT. Amino acids: CAIGQSIGGNQPQHF.

The genes are TRBV29-1 and TRBJ2-6; 8 bases fit TRBD1. Germline V gene lookup returns CDR1 SQVTM and CDR2 ANQGSEA. Trimming took 6 bases from V and 0 from J; bases not matched to a gene: 10. The CDR3 is 17 residues long. The CDR3 reads CSVLTGQGRSGANVLTF. CDR3 bases: TGCAGCGTCCTGACCGGACAGGGCCGCTCTGGGGCCAACGTCCTGACTTTC. Together with reference TRBV29-1 and TRBJ2-6, the CDR3 gives the full variable domain: SAVISQKPSRDICQRGTSLTIQCQVDSQVTMMFWYRQQPGQSLTLIATANQGSEATYESGFVIDKFPISRPNLTFSTLTVSNMSPEDSSIYLCSVLTGQGRSGANVLTFGAGSRLTVL.

This chain links TRBV6-2 or TRBV6-3 with TRBJ2-5, with 8 bases fitting TRBD2. There are 17 residues in the CDR3. V was pared by 6 bases and J by 0 bases, with 12 bases of the junction left unmatched. Germline CDR1 and CDR2: MNHEY and SVGEGT. The CDR3 DNA sequence: TGTGCCAGCAGCGGGGGATTCGGTAGCGGGGACCAAGAGACCCAGTACTTC. The encoded protein is CASSGGFGSGDQETQYF.

This sequence joins TRBV5-1 and TRBJ1-3; D unclear. V shed 5 bases and J shed 0 bases, with 6 bases lying between them. The V gene's germline CDR1 is SGHRS and CDR2 YFSETQ. CDR3 length equals 13 residues. The chain's CDR3 is CASRQFSGNTIYF. CDR3 DNA sequence: TGCGCCAGCAGACAGTTCTCTGGAAACACCATATATTTT.

As DNA, the CDR3 is TGTGCCAGCAGTTTAGAGCGGAACATTCAGTACTTC. It specifies CASSLERNIQYF. The gene calls are TRBV12-3 or TRBV12-4 and TRBJ2-4; D may be TRBD2 (5 bases). The CDR3 spans 12 residues. V gave up 1 base and J gave up 7 bases, with 5 bases separating them.

This chain joins TRBV23-1 and TRBJ1-2, with 9 bases identical to TRBD1. TRBV23-1 is labeled an ORF, and its function is uncertain. Trimming removed 3 bases from V and 2 bases from J; junction bases left unmatched: 10. The CDR3 extends over 17 amino acids. CDR3 protein: CASSQRPPGQGNYGYTF. The CDR3, as DNA: TGCGCCAGCAGTCAGCGGCCTCCGGGACAGGGCAACTATGGCTACACCTTC.

The chain is built from TRBV24-1 and TRBJ2-7; 8 bases align to TRBD1. The length of the CDR3 is 13 residues. Germline-derived CDR1 and CDR2 are KGHDR and SFDVKD. After removal of 7 bases from V and 7 bases from J, the junction contained 8 bases not matched to a gene. The CDR3 loop is CATSRTGLGEQYF. The CDR3 DNA is TGTGCCACCAGCCGGACAGGGCTGGGGGAGCAGTACTTC.

This chain connects TRBV7-6 to TRBJ1-5, with D perhaps TRBD1 (5 bases). V was cut by 1 base and J by 0 bases, with 7 bases left in between. The CDR3 has 15 amino acids. From germline, CDR1 is SGHVS and CDR2 FNYEAQ. The CDR3 region has the DNA TGTGCCAGCAGCTTAGATCAGGGTAGCAATCAGCCCCAGCATTTT. Protein: CASSLDQGSNQPQHF.